The 21 T cell receptor beta chains given below trace back to one sample, sequenced in a study of neurological immune-mediated disorders. TCRdb used MiXCR to reprocess the 5' RACE reads, holding one entry per CDR3 protein. Here the sample spans about 62,000 distinct CDR3 sequences, over 3.5% being singletons. Source material: PBMCs. Source of these receptors: a woman in her fifties or sixties with multiple sclerosis.

This clonotype occurred many times. The chain is built from TRBV6-5 and TRBJ2-2, with 7 positions matching TRBD2. Germline assignment: CDR1 MNHEY and CDR2 SVGAGI. The CDR3 totals 14 residues. J lost 6 bases, V lost 4 bases, and 5 bases had no gene match. CDR3 amino acids: CASSLQGRAGELFF. The CDR3 DNA is TGTGCCAGCAGTTTGCAAGGGAGGGCCGGGGAGCTGTTTTTT.

This clonotype was detected many times. The chain employs TRBV20-1 and TRBJ2-1; D is undetermined. The CDR3 is 15 amino acids. Trimming shortened V by 6 bases and J by 4 bases, and 19 bases separated the two germline ends. Germline V gene lookup returns CDR1 DFQATT and CDR2 SNEGSKA (reference sequence). The CDR3 sequence is CSAVPPRQVYNEQFF. CDR3 DNA sequence: TGCAGTGCCGTTCCACCTAGGCAAGTATACAATGAGCAGTTCTTC.

This clonotype has only a few counts. V gene TRBV5-1 combines with J gene TRBJ2-7; possibly TRBD1 for D (6 bases). This CDR3 spans 14 amino acids. V shed 4 bases and J shed 3 bases, with 14 bases lying between them. Germline CDR1 SGHRS, CDR2 YFSETQ. CDR3 sequence reads: CASSPRDTRYEQYF. The CDR3 coding sequence is TGCGCCAGCAGCCCCCGGGACACTCGCTACGAGCAGTACTTC.

This clonotype was seen at least ten times. The V and J genes are TRBV7-2 and TRBJ2-2; 7 nucleotides match TRBD1. This CDR3 has 16 amino acids. The V and J ends lost 4 bases and 1 base, in that order; junction bases with no gene match: 6. Germline V gene data show CDR1 as SGHTA and CDR2 as FQGNSA. CDR3 DNA sequence: TGTGCCAGCAGCTGGACAGGACAGAGGAACACCGGGGAGCTGTTTTTT. Its translation: CASSWTGQRNTGELFF.

This clonotype was picked up many times. The rearrangement joins TRBV24-1 to TRBJ2-7; D perhaps matches TRBD1 (6 bases). Trimming removed 3 bases at V and 2 bases at J, with 16 bases between. The length of the CDR3 is 16 residues. CDR1 is KGHDR, CDR2 SFDVKD, per germline. CDR3 coding DNA: TGTGCCACCAGTGATCCAGGGGACACCCACCCCTACGAGCAGTACTTC. Encoded protein: CATSDPGDTHPYEQYF.

This clonotype was observed at least ten times. The V call is TRBV10-3, the J call TRBJ2-3; D possibly matches TRBD1 or TRBD2 (7 bases each). CDR1 and CDR2 (germline): ENHRY, SYGVKD. V was pared by 8 bases and J by 8 bases, with 14 bases between. This CDR3 comprises 12 residues. CDR3 nucleotide sequence: TGTGCCATCGGCACAGGGGAGGGTACGCAGTATTTT. This gives the protein CAIGTGEGTQYF.

This clonotype was picked up many times. The J gene is TRBJ1-1, the V gene TRBV5-1; D is unresolved. Germline V gene data show CDR1 as SGHRS and CDR2 as YFSETQ. The CDR3 has 15 amino acids. V lost 0 bases and J 0 bases, leaving 9 bases between the germline ends. As DNA, the CDR3 is TGCGCCAGCAGCTTGGAGCCCACTATGAACACTGAAGCTTTCTTT. Amino acid sequence: CASSLEPTMNTEAFF.

This clonotype was counted many times. V is TRBV5-1 and J is TRBJ2-7; possible D gene TRBD1, 6 bases. Germline CDR1 and CDR2: SGHRS and YFSETQ. This CDR3 has 14 residues. Trimming stripped 0 bases from V and 2 bases from J, with 9 bases between. In DNA form, the CDR3 reads TGCGCCAGCAGCTTGGGACAGGCAACCTACGAGCAGTACTTC. This encodes CASSLGQATYEQYF. The variable domain in full, with the rest retrieved from reference TRBV5-1 and TRBJ2-7, is KAGVTQTPRYLIKTRGQQVTLSCSPISGHRSVSWYQQTPGQGLQFLFEYFSETQRNKGNFPGRFSGRQFSNSRSEMNVSTLELGDSALYLCASSLGQATYEQYFGPGTRLTVT.

This clonotype was found many times. V gene TRBV9 combines with J gene TRBJ2-7; a weak D match, TRBD1 (5 bases). The V gene lost 2 bases and the J gene lost 5 bases, with 14 bases spanning the gap. The CDR3 consists of 14 residues. CDR1 is SGDLS and CDR2 is YYNGEE in the germline V gene. Here the CDR3 DNA reads TGTGCCAGCAGCGTCGGTCCAGGGTTCAACGAGCAGTACTTC. It codes for CASSVGPGFNEQYF. Complete variable domain (other parts from reference TRBV9 and TRBJ2-7): DSGVTQTPKHLITATGQRVTLRCSPRSGDLSVYWYQQSLDQGLQFLIQYYNGEERAKGNILERFSAQQFPDLHSELNLSSLELGDSALYFCASSVGPGFNEQYFGPGTRLTVT.

This clonotype was seen ten or more times. The chain couples TRBV2 to TRBJ2-7; TRBD2 matches at 11 bases. The CDR3 spans 15 residues. Germline CDR1 is SNHLY and CDR2 is FYNNEI. V was clipped by 7 bases and J by 4 bases; unmatched bases: 9. CDR3 sequence: CASTLTSGSGYEQYF. The DNA of the CDR3 is TGTGCCAGCACCCTAACTAGCGGGAGCGGGTACGAGCAGTACTTC.

The table lists this clonotype with many counts. This chain joins TRBV9 and TRBJ2-3; D may be TRBD1 (6 bases). Trimming stripped 2 bases from V and 3 bases from J, with 13 bases between. Germline V gene data show CDR1 as SGDLS and CDR2 as YYNGEE. The CDR3 is made up of 15 amino acids. The chain's CDR3 is CASSVGTPTTDTQYF. DNA for the CDR3: TGTGCCAGCAGCGTCGGGACACCAACGACAGATACGCAGTATTTT.

The V call is TRBV20-1, the J call TRBJ2-7, with TRBD2 matching over 10 bases. The CDR3 runs 14 residues. Looked up from germline, CDR1 is DFQATT and CDR2 is SNEGSKA (reference sequence). The V gene end was trimmed by 6 bases and the J gene end by 6 bases; junction bases not matched to a gene: 11. The CDR3 nucleotides read TGCAGTGCCCGAACTCTAGCGGGAGTGGGCGAGCAGTACTTC. Its translation is CSARTLAGVGEQYF.

At least ten counts were recorded for this clonotype. V gene TRBV4-1 combines with J gene TRBJ2-3, with 9 bases fitting TRBD2. Germline CDR1 MGHRA, CDR2 YSYEKL. The ends lost 0 bases at V and 6 bases at J; junction bases unmatched: 22. This CDR3 is 21 amino acids long. The DNA of the CDR3 is TGCGCCAGCAGCCAAGATGAGGCAGGATGGACTAGCGTCGGCCCCAGGGATACGCAGTATTTT. The encoded protein is CASSQDEAGWTSVGPRDTQYF.

This clonotype was observed at least ten times. The gene calls are TRBV7-2 and TRBJ2-2; D may be TRBD1 (6 bases). CDR3 size: 16 residues. V was cut by 1 base and J by 2 bases, with 11 bases left in between. Germline assignment: CDR1 SGHTA and CDR2 FQGNSA. CDR3 protein: CASSLERTDNTGELFF. The CDR3 DNA sequence: TGTGCCAGCAGCTTAGAGAGGACAGATAACACCGGGGAGCTGTTTTTT.

This clonotype was observed many times. The chain employs TRBV3-1 and TRBJ1-6; D is undetermined. V was shortened by 1 base and J by 7 bases, with 11 bases between the two germline ends. CDR1 is LGHDT, CDR2 YNNKEL, per germline (reference sequence). The CDR3 spans 15 residues. CDR3 in amino acids: CASSQGRRPNSPLHF. In DNA form, the CDR3 reads TGTGCCAGCAGCCAAGGACGGAGACCAAATTCACCCCTCCACTTT.

This clonotype was counted at least ten times. CDR3 amino acids: CASSPGGLGFGQPQHF. The CDR3 nucleotides read TGTGCCAGCAGCCCCGGGGGTCTGGGTTTTGGGCAGCCCCAGCATTTT. The rearrangement uses TRBV5-5 and TRBJ1-5, with D possibly TRBD1 on 5 matching bases. There are 16 residues in the CDR3. The V gene's germline CDR1 is SGHKS and CDR2 YYEKEE (reference sequence). V was pared by 4 bases and J by 7 bases, with 21 bases between.

This clonotype was detected ten times or more. The chain carries TRBV2 and TRBJ2-1; D is unresolved. V lost 0 bases and J 16 bases, leaving 10 bases between the germline ends. The CDR3 length is 11 residues. From germline, CDR1 is SNHLY and CDR2 FYNNEI. The CDR3 region has the DNA TGTGCCAGCAGTGAAGCGGTTTACGGTTTCTTC. It yields the protein CASSEAVYGFF. Together with reference TRBV2 and TRBJ2-1, the CDR3 gives the full variable domain: EPEVTQTPSHQVTQMGQEVILRCVPISNHLYFYWYRQILGQKVEFLVSFYNNEISEKSEIFDDQFSVERPDGSNFTLKIRSTKLEDSAMYFCASSEAVYGFFGPGTRLTVL.

This clonotype was seen ten or more times. The chain uses TRBV5-1 and TRBJ2-1; 7 bases map to TRBD2. Trimming took 3 bases from V and 4 from J; bases not matched to a gene: 7. The CDR3 extends over 15 amino acids. Germline loops: CDR1 SGHRS, CDR2 YFSETQ. As DNA, the CDR3 is TGCGCCAGCAGCTCCGAGCGGGATACTTACAATGAGCAGTTCTTC. Residues: CASSSERDTYNEQFF. Combining the CDR3 with reference TRBV5-1 and TRBJ2-1 gives the whole variable domain KAGVTQTPRYLIKTRGQQVTLSCSPISGHRSVSWYQQTPGQGLQFLFEYFSETQRNKGNFPGRFSGRQFSNSRSEMNVSTLELGDSALYLCASSSERDTYNEQFFGPGTRLTVL.

This clonotype appeared many times. The V gene is TRBV29-1, the J gene TRBJ2-7; TRBD1 agrees at 8 bases. The CDR3 totals 14 residues. V lost 7 bases and J lost 5; bases outside the gene matches: 13. Germline V CDR1 and CDR2: SQVTM, ANQGSEA. CDR3 DNA sequence: TGCAGCGCCAGGACAGGGTCCCGTCCCCACGAGCAGTACTTC. As protein: CSARTGSRPHEQYF.

This clonotype was seen a few times. A much larger clonotype is one base distant, so this may be a read error. V gene TRBV7-2 combines with J gene TRBJ1-1; TRBD1 might be the D (6 bases). V dropped 2 bases and J dropped 1 base, with 11 bases sitting between them. The CDR3 loop spans 15 amino acids. Germline CDR1 is SGHTA and CDR2 is FQGNSA. DNA of the CDR3: TGTGCCAGCAGCTTATACGGGGACACGAACACTGAAGCTTTCTTT. Translating it yields CASSLYGDTNTEAFF.

The J gene is TRBJ2-1, the V gene TRBV11-3; D gene unclear. V was clipped by 4 bases and J by 9 bases, with 13 bases between them. Germline V gene sequence: CDR1 SGHNT, CDR2 YENEEA. The CDR3 is 13 residues long. CDR3 coding DNA: TGTGCCAGCAGCTCCTCCGGTGACACTGAGCAGTTCTTC. Encoded protein: CASSSSGDTEQFF.